These 10 T cell receptor beta chains came from one sample sequenced in a study of blood T cells in healthy people across ages. Next came a second PCR, run for about 6 to 11 cycles, which used a sample-barcoded 5' primer along with a J-beta primer mix. TCRdb ran MiXCR on the 5' RACE reads and lists one entry per CDR3 protein. Found here are 650,000 to 1,000,000 distinct CDR3 sequences, 35% to 40% of them singletons; the top ten hold roughly 13%. Sequenced input: blood. The receptors stem from a man aged 18 to 30 in good health.

The chain joins TRBV12-3 or TRBV12-4 to TRBJ1-5, with D unresolved. CDR3 length: 15 amino acids. Trimming took 5 bases from V and 6 from J, leaving 17 bases between them. As DNA, the CDR3 is TGTGCCAGCAGTACTACACGGGCGATGGGTCAGCCCCAGCATTTT. It is translated as CASSTTRAMGQPQHF.

A few counts support this clonotype. V gene TRBV20-1 combines with J gene TRBJ1-1; D gene unclear. Germline V gene sequence: CDR1 DFQATT, CDR2 SNEGSKA (reference sequence). The CDR3 runs 13 residues. Trimming removed 3 bases at V and 1 base at J, with 9 bases between. CDR3 in amino acids: CSASGVSNTEAFF. DNA of the CDR3: TGCAGTGCTAGCGGGGTTTCGAACACTGAAGCTTTCTTT.

The rearrangement joins TRBV7-6 to TRBJ2-5; D assignment may be TRBD1 or TRBD2 (7 bases each). V was trimmed by 8 bases and J by 7 bases, leaving 23 bases between them. The CDR3 length is 15 residues. CDR1 is SGHVS, CDR2 FNYEAQ, per germline. This CDR3 is CASWTPGGAPRTQYF. CDR3 DNA sequence: TGTGCCAGCTGGACGCCAGGGGGGGCCCCTAGGACCCAGTACTTC.

Details on this clonotype: A much larger clone differs from this one at a single base, so this may be a read error. V gene TRBV2 combines with J gene TRBJ1-4, with D perhaps matching TRBD1 (6 bases). Germline V gene sequence: CDR1 SNHLY, CDR2 FYNNEI. V was trimmed by 6 bases and J by 3 bases, leaving 14 bases between them. The CDR3 contains 15 residues. The CDR3, as DNA: TGTGCCAGCAGCCCACGGGGGGCTGCTAATGAAAAACTGTTTTTT. Translated, it gives CASSPRGAANEKLFF.

This clonotype was picked up a small number of times. The chain links TRBV5-1 to TRBJ1-1; D gene uncertain. The CDR3 is 12 residues long. In germline, CDR1 is SGHRS, CDR2 YFSETQ. Trimming cost V 6 bases and J 1 base, with 7 bases left between them. In nucleotides, the CDR3 is TGCGCCAGCATGCGGGAGAACACTGAAGCTTTCTTT. Translated: CASMRENTEAFF.

This clonotype has more than one count but fewer than ten. V gene TRBV18 combines with J gene TRBJ1-4; tentative D call: TRBD1 (6 bases). This CDR3 comprises 14 residues. Germline assignment: CDR1 KGHSH and CDR2 LQKENI. The V end lost 0 bases, the J end lost 8 bases, and 10 bases lay between the germline ends. The CDR3 DNA is TGTGCCAGCTCACCACCCAGGGGTGGCGAAAAACTGTTTTTT. Its protein is CASSPPRGGEKLFF.

The chain combines TRBV12-3 or TRBV12-4 with TRBJ2-1, with 12 bases lining up with TRBD2. The V and J ends lost 6 bases and 3 bases, in that order; junction bases with no gene match: 6. CDR3 length: 16 residues. CDR3 nucleotides: TGTGCCAGCAGCAAAACTAGCGGGGGGAACTACAATGAGCAGTTCTTC. Encoded protein: CASSKTSGGNYNEQFF.

For the CDR3, the DNA is TGTGCCAGCAGTAAAACCAGGGGCTCCTACAATGAGCAGTTCTTC. Translating gives CASSKTRGSYNEQFF. The J gene is TRBJ2-1, the V gene TRBV6-1; D perhaps matches TRBD1 (6 bases). The V gene's germline CDR1 is MNHNS and CDR2 SASEGT. The V gene lost 5 bases and the J gene lost 0 bases, with 11 bases spanning the gap. This CDR3 has 15 amino acids.

The chain combines TRBV25-1 with TRBJ2-2; D is possibly TRBD1 (6 bases). The germline gives CDR1 MGHDK, CDR2 SYGVNS. Deletions cut 5 bases from V and 4 bases from J, with 11 bases between. This CDR3 has 14 residues. CDR3 region: CASSTEGGTGELFF. The CDR3, as DNA: TGTGCCAGCAGTACCGAAGGGGGCACCGGGGAGCTGTTTTTT.

This clonotype was counted a few times. V is TRBV19 and J is TRBJ1-6; a possible D gene is TRBD1 (5 bases). Trimming took off 11 bases at V and 13 bases at J, with 24 bases between the two ends. The germline gives CDR1 LNHDA, CDR2 SQIVND (reference sequence). CDR3 length: 14 residues. CDR3 bases: TGTGCCTCCAAATCCCGACAGCCGACCCTCCCCCTCCACTTT. Translating it yields CASKSRQPTLPLHF.